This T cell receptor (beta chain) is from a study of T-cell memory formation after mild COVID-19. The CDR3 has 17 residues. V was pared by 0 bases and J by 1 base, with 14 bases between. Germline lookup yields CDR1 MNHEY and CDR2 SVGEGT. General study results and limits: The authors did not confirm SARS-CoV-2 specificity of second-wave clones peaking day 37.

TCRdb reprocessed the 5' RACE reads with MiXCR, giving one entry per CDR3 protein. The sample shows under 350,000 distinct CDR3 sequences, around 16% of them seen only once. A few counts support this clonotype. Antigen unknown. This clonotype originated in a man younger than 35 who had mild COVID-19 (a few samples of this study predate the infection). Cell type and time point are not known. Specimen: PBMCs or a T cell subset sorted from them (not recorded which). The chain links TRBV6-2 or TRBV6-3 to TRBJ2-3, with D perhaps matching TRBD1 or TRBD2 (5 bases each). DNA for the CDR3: TGTGCCAGCAGTTACTCGGTCGACAGAGGGGGCACAGATACGCAGTATTTT. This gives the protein CASSYSVDRGGTDTQYF.